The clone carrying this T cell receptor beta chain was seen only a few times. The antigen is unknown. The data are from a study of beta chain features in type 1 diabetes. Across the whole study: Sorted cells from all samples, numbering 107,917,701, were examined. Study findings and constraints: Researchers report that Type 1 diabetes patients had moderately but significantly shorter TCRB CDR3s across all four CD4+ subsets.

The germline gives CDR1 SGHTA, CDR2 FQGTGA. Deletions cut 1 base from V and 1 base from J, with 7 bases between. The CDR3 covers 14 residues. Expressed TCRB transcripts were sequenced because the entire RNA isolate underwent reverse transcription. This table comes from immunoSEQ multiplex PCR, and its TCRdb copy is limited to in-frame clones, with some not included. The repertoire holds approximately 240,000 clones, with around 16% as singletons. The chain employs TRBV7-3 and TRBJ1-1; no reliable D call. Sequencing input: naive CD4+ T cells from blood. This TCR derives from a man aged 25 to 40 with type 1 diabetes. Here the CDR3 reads CASSLNGENTEAFF. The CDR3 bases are TGTGCCAGCAGCTTAAATGGGGAGAACACTGAAGCTTTCTTT.